The source of this TCR beta chain is a study of cytomegalovirus exposure and HLA in healthy donors. V was cut by 2 bases and J by 1 base, with 12 bases left in between. Germline assignment: CDR1 SGHNT and CDR2 YYREEE (reference sequence). The length of the CDR3 is 15 residues. Donors sampled were nominally healthy, though unrecorded immune exposures were likely. The PCR ran on 60 Vbeta and 13 Jbeta primers. Assay: immunoSEQ multiplex PCR; the TCRdb copy retains only in-frame clones and omits some. Seen here are about 140,000 clones, 77% observed once, and the top ten hold 4% to 6%. Sequencing used PBMCs. The origin of this receptor is a woman aged 50 to 60 in good health and CMV-seronegative. V gene TRBV5-4 combines with J gene TRBJ1-1; possible D gene TRBD1, 6 bases. The CDR3, as DNA: TGTGCCAGCAGCTTTCTAGGGGGAGCGAACACTGAAGCTTTCTTT. It translates to CASSFLGGANTEAFF.